A single TCR beta chain is shown here with its context. This sample includes further DNA sequences coding for the same CDR3. The naive CD8 subset, CD45RO-negative cells positively selected for CCR7, excluded terminally differentiated effector memory CD45RA+ cells. Profiling relied on immunoSEQ multiplex PCR, and the TCRdb table lists in-frame clones only, not all of them. The sample has about 2 million clones, roughly 94% seen once. The data stem from a study of shared clonotypes between healthy human individuals. For the study at large: Each donor had three CD4 naive, three CD4 memory, two CD8 naive and one CD8 memory plate.

J gave up 1 base and V 2 bases, and 1 base lay outside the gene matches. CDR3 length: 15 amino acids. Germline V CDR1 and CDR2: MNHEY, SMNVEV (reference sequence). This sequence joins TRBV27 and TRBJ1-5; 8 bases line up with TRBD1. The sequenced material came from naive CD8+ T cells sorted from blood. This receptor was taken from a young man in good health. The CDR3 nucleotides are TGTGCCAGCAGTTTACGACAGGGGAGCAATCAGCCCCAGCATTTT. Translated: CASSLRQGSNQPQHF.